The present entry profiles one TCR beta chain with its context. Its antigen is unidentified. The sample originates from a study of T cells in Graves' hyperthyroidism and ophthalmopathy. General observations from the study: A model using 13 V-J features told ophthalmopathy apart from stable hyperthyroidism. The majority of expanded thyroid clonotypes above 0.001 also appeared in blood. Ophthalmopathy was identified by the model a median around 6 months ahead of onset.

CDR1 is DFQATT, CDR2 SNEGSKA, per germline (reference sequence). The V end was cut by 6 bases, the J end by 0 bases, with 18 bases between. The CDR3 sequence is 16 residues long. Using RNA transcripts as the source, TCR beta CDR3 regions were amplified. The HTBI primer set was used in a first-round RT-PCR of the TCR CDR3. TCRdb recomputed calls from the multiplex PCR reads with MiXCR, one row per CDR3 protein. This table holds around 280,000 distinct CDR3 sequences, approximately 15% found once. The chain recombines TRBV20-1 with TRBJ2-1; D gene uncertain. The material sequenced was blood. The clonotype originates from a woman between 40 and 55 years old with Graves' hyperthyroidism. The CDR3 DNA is TGCAGTGCCGCCAAGCGATCATCTATCTCCTACAATGAGCAGTTCTTC. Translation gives CSAAKRSSISYNEQFF.